A single sample gave rise to the 7 T cell receptor beta chains below, sequenced in a study of T cells in Graves' hyperthyroidism and ophthalmopathy. Amplification of TCR beta CDR3 regions was performed using RNA transcripts as template. HTBI primers were used for first-round RT-PCR of the TCR CDR3. Via MiXCR, TCRdb re-called the multiplex PCR reads, giving one row per CDR3 protein. Here the sample spans 750,000 to 950,000 distinct CDR3 sequences, 35% to 40% being singletons. The specimen was blood. The receptors shown here come from a man between 18 and 29 years old with Graves' hyperthyroidism.

This clonotype was detected a few times. This chain uses TRBV6-5 with TRBJ2-2; 8 nucleotides align to TRBD1. Trimming at V came to 2 bases and at J to 7 bases, leaving 9 bases not matched to a gene. Germline V lookup: CDR1 MNHEY, CDR2 SVGAGI. This CDR3 region has 16 residues. The CDR3: CASSYTPGQEGGELFF. The CDR3 DNA sequence: TGTGCCAGCAGTTACACACCGGGACAGGAAGGCGGGGAGCTGTTTTTT.

This chain joins TRBV20-1 and TRBJ2-7; 8 positions match TRBD1. Unmatched junction bases numbered 8, after V lost 3 bases and J lost 7 bases. CDR1 and CDR2 from the germline V gene are DFQATT and SNEGSKA (reference sequence). The CDR3 totals 13 residues. The CDR3 loop is CSASAGQGWEQYF. CDR3 DNA: TGCAGTGCTAGCGCCGGACAGGGATGGGAGCAGTACTTC.

This clonotype was picked up many times. V is TRBV10-3 and J is TRBJ1-5; tentatively, D is TRBD1 (5 bases). Trimming removed 9 bases at V and 2 bases at J, with 8 bases between. The length of the CDR3 is 12 residues. CDR1 is ENHRY and CDR2 is SYGVKD in the germline V gene. The CDR3 nucleotides read TGTGCCATGGCGACAGGCAATCAGCCCCAGCATTTT. Residues: CAMATGNQPQHF.

The chain employs TRBV7-8 and TRBJ1-1, with TRBD1 matching over 7 bases. CDR1 SGHVS and CDR2 FQNEAQ come from the germline V gene. This CDR3 is 14 amino acids long. Germline trimming cut 4 bases from V and 4 bases from J; bases unmatched to any gene: 6. The CDR3 DNA reads TGTGCCAGCAGCTCGACAGGGTCGGGCACTGAAGCTTTCTTT. This encodes CASSSTGSGTEAFF. The full variable domain, completed using reference TRBV7-8 and TRBJ1-1, is GAGVSQSPRYKVAKRGQDVALRCDPISGHVSLFWYQQALGQGPEFLTYFQNEAQLDKSGLPSDRFFAERPEGSVSTLKIQRTQQEDSAVYLCASSSTGSGTEAFFGQGTRLTVV.

The J gene is TRBJ1-1, the V gene TRBV12-3 or TRBV12-4, with D unresolved. Between the trimmed V and J ends, which lost 6 bases and 3 bases, there was a span of 23 bases. The CDR3 runs 17 residues. The CDR3 reads CASRGSGVGGWDTEAFF. The CDR3 DNA is TGTGCCAGCAGGGGAAGCGGAGTAGGAGGGTGGGACACTGAAGCTTTCTTT.

V usage is TRBV7-9 and J usage is TRBJ1-5; tentative D call: TRBD1 (5 bases). The germline CDR1 and CDR2 sequences are SEHNR and FQNEAQ (reference sequence). V gave up 5 bases and J gave up 11 bases, with 19 bases separating them. This CDR3 is 14 amino acids long. The CDR3 bases are TGTGCCAGCAGCCAAGATGGGGGGAAGGAGACCCAGCATTTT. Its translation is CASSQDGGKETQHF.

Details on this clonotype: A much bigger clone sits one base away, suggesting this may be a read error. The rearrangement links TRBV10-2 to TRBJ1-1; tentative D call: TRBD1 (6 bases). Germline V lookup: CDR1 WSHSY, CDR2 SAAADI. V gave up 4 bases and J gave up 6 bases, with 15 bases separating them. The CDR3 spans 14 residues. CDR3 region: CASSGYRDDAEAFF. CDR3 bases: TGCGCCAGCAGTGGATACAGGGATGACGCTGAAGCTTTCTTT.